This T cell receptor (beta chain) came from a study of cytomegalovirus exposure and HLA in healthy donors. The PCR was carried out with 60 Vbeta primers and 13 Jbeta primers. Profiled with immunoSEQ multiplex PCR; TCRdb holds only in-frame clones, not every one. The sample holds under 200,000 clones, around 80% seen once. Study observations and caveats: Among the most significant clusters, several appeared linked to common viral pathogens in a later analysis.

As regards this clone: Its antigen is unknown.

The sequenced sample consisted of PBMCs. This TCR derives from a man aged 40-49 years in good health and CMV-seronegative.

CDR3 in DNA: TGTGCCAGCAGCTCCGCCACAAACACTGAAGCTTTCTTT. This encodes CASSSATNTEAFF. The chain uses TRBV7-2 and TRBJ1-1, with no clear D. This CDR3 is built from 13 residues. The V gene lost 4 bases and the J gene lost 2 bases, with 8 bases spanning the gap. Germline CDR1 is SGHTA and CDR2 is FQGNSA.